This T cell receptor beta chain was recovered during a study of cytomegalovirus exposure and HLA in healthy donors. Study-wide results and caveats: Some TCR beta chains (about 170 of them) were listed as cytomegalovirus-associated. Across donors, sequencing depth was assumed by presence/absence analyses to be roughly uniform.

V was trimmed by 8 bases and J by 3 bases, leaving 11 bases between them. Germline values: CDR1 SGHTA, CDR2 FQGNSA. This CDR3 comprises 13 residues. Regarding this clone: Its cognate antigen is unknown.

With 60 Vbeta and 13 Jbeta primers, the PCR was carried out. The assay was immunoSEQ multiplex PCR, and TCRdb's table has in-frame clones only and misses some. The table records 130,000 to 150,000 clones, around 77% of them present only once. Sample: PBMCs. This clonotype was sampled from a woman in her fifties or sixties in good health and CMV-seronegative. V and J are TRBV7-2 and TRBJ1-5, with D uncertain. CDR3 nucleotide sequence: TGTGCCAGCGGGCCCGAACTCAATCAGCCCCAGCATTTT. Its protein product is CASGPELNQPQHF.